The 18 T cell receptor beta chains given below trace back to one sample, sequenced in a study of preoperative IRX-2 immunotherapy in early breast cancer. Measured with immunoSEQ multiplex PCR; TCRdb has only the in-frame clones, and not every one. The repertoire holds over 25,000 clones, with roughly four fifths as singletons. Treatment here: preoperative locoregional IRX-2 cytokine immunotherapy. The starting material was lymph node tissue, obtained after IRX-2 immunotherapy. These receptors were taken from a human donor with breast cancer.

This clone came up a few times. A read error may account for a junction end that differs from germline. The chain employs TRBV11-3 and TRBJ2-3; 11 bases agree with TRBD2. Germline CDR1 SGHNT, CDR2 YENEEA. CDR3 length equals 16 residues. CDR3 region: CASSPISTSGTGTQYF. In nucleotides, the CDR3 is TGTGCCAGCAGCCCGATTTCGACTAGCGGGACAGGTACGCAGTATTTT.

The chain combines TRBV15 with TRBJ1-2, with 9 bases fitting TRBD1. Germline CDR1 LNHNV, CDR2 YYDKDF (reference sequence). After removal of 0 bases from V and 3 bases from J, the junction contained 5 bases not matched to a gene. The CDR3 runs 16 residues. The CDR3: CATSRDYGTGYYGYTF. The CDR3 DNA follows: TGTGCCACCAGCAGAGATTACGGGACAGGGTACTATGGCTACACCTTC.

This clone was picked up a small number of times. This sequence joins TRBV6-8 and TRBJ1-2, with TRBD1 matching over 7 bases. The CDR3 extends over 13 amino acids. Trimming at V came to 4 bases and at J to 6 bases, leaving 5 bases not matched to a gene. Germline lookup yields CDR1 MNHGY and CDR2 SAAAGT. The CDR3 loop reads CASSSTGAHGYTF. As DNA, the CDR3 is TGTGCCAGCAGTTCTACAGGGGCCCATGGCTACACCTTC.

The chain links TRBV11-3 to TRBJ2-3, with D perhaps TRBD2 (5 bases). Between the trimmed V and J ends, which lost 4 bases and 5 bases, there was a span of 13 bases. The CDR3 has 14 residues. Germline CDR1 and CDR2: SGHNT and YENEEA. The CDR3 DNA reads as TGTGCCAGCAGCTCGGACGGGATAGGAGATACGCAGTATTTT. Its translation: CASSSDGIGDTQYF.

This clone showed up just a few times. The chain links TRBV28 to TRBJ2-1; 8 nucleotides agree with TRBD2. Germline V gives CDR1 MDHEN, CDR2 SYDVKM. The CDR3 is 16 residues long. With 6 bases clipped from V and 4 bases from J, the junction kept 11 bases outside the gene matches. CDR3 nucleotides: TGTGCCAGCAGGGGATCGCGGGAGGCCCTGTACAATGAGCAGTTCTTC. This sequence encodes CASRGSREALYNEQFF.

This chain joins TRBV11-3 and TRBJ1-4; 8 bases fit TRBD1. Germline CDR1 and CDR2: SGHNT and YENEEA. CDR3 length: 14 residues. The V gene end was trimmed by 8 bases and the J gene end by 5 bases; junction bases not matched to a gene: 7. The CDR3 is CASSRGTGNEKLFF. The CDR3 DNA reads as TGTGCCAGCTCCCGCGGGACAGGAAATGAAAAACTGTTTTTT.

The chain couples TRBV29-1 to TRBJ1-1; no definite D call. Germline CDR1 is SQVTM and CDR2 is ANQGSEA. The V gene lost 1 base and the J gene lost 3 bases, with 12 bases spanning the gap. CDR3 length equals 14 residues. The CDR3 coding sequence is TGCAGCGTTGAAGTTAGGCCAAGCGACACTGAAGCTTTCTTT. It is translated as CSVEVRPSDTEAFF.

V and J are TRBV19 and TRBJ2-7; TRBD1 might be the D (5 bases). Trimming removed 3 bases from V and 0 bases from J, with 12 bases in between. The CDR3 is made up of 15 amino acids. The germline CDR1 and CDR2 sequences are LNHDA and SQIVND (reference sequence). This CDR3 is CASSISHRSSYEQYF. DNA for the CDR3: TGTGCCAGTAGTATTTCTCACAGGAGCTCCTACGAGCAGTACTTC.

This chain joins TRBV14 and TRBJ2-1, with 12 nucleotides matching TRBD1. The CDR3 is 16 residues long. Trimming at V came to 1 base and at J to 7 bases, leaving 5 bases not matched to a gene. CDR1 and CDR2 (germline): SGHDN, FVKESK. CDR3 bases: TGTGCCAGCAGCCAAGGGGGGACAGGGGGCCGGAATGAGCAGTTCTTC. The encoded protein is CASSQGGTGGRNEQFF.

This clone was seen more than once but under ten times. The gene calls are TRBV5-1 and TRBJ2-2, with D possibly matching TRBD1 (5 bases). CDR1 is SGHRS, CDR2 YFSETQ, per germline. The germline V and J ends were trimmed by 4 bases and 0 bases, with 13 bases remaining between them. The CDR3 loop spans 16 amino acids. The CDR3 reads CASSPDSSANTGELFF. The CDR3 DNA reads TGCGCCAGCAGCCCAGACAGCTCAGCGAACACCGGGGAGCTGTTTTTT. Variable domain in full (rest from reference TRBV5-1 and TRBJ2-2): KAGVTQTPRYLIKTRGQQVTLSCSPISGHRSVSWYQQTPGQGLQFLFEYFSETQRNKGNFPGRFSGRQFSNSRSEMNVSTLELGDSALYLCASSPDSSANTGELFFGEGSRLTVL.

This clone was detected only a few times. The rearrangement links TRBV28 to TRBJ1-4, with D possibly matching TRBD1 (5 bases). Germline loops: CDR1 MDHEN, CDR2 SYDVKM. The ends were cut back, 4 bases at V and 5 bases at J, with 11 bases in the middle. This CDR3 is 14 amino acids long. The DNA of the CDR3 is TGTGCCAGCAGTTCCTCAGGGAAGAATGAAAAACTGTTTTTT. This translates into CASSSSGKNEKLFF.

By share of the sample, this clone is medium-sized (0.01 to 0.1%). The chain couples TRBV18 to TRBJ1-5; 11 bases are a match to TRBD1. From germline, CDR1 is KGHSH and CDR2 LQKENI. This CDR3 spans 17 amino acids. The V and J ends lost 3 bases and 0 bases, in that order; junction bases with no gene match: 4. CDR3 coding DNA: TGTGCCAGCTCACCCGGACAGGGGGCAGGTAGCAATCAGCCCCAGCATTTT. It specifies CASSPGQGAGSNQPQHF.

This chain connects TRBV6-8 to TRBJ1-3, with D possibly being TRBD1 (6 bases). V was clipped by 10 bases and J by 3 bases, with 16 bases between them. The CDR3 is made up of 14 amino acids. CDR1 and CDR2 from the germline V gene are MNHGY and SAAAGT. This chain's CDR3 is CATLRGAGGNTIYF. The CDR3 DNA sequence: TGTGCCACCCTCCGGGGGGCAGGTGGAAACACCATATATTTT.

This clone was seen more than once but under ten times. This rearrangement joins TRBV11-3 to TRBJ2-2; TRBD1 matches at 8 bases. The CDR3 is 16 residues long. The germline V gene has CDR1 SGHNT and CDR2 YENEEA. Trimming cost V 5 bases and J 2 bases; bases outside gene matches: 7. In DNA, the CDR3 is TGTGCCAGCAGCATCCTCCCAGGGGGCAACACCGGGGAGCTGTTTTTT. Amino acids: CASSILPGGNTGELFF.

This chain connects TRBV30 to TRBJ2-7; TRBD1 might be the D (7 bases). Germline V CDR1 and CDR2: GTSNPN, SVGIG (reference sequence). V was clipped by 2 bases and J by 6 bases, with 20 bases between them. The CDR3 has 15 amino acids. CDR3 protein: CAWSRGDSRNPEQYF. For the CDR3, the DNA is TGTGCCTGGAGTAGGGGGGACAGCCGTAACCCCGAGCAGTACTTC.

This sequence joins TRBV19 and TRBJ1-2; D ambiguous. Trimming cost V 0 bases and J 4 bases, with 12 bases left between them. CDR1 and CDR2 (germline): LNHDA, SQIVND (reference sequence). This CDR3 has 15 amino acids. CDR3 bases: TGTGCCAGTAGTATAGATGGTCAGAAGACCTATGGCTACACCTTC. Protein: CASSIDGQKTYGYTF.

This chain uses TRBV6-8 with TRBJ2-7; a weak D match, TRBD1 (5 bases). The CDR3 sequence is 14 residues long. V was shortened by 0 bases and J by 4 bases, with 10 bases between the two germline ends. CDR1 is MNHGY, CDR2 SAAAGT, per germline. The CDR3 sequence is CASSYSRQGYEQYF. CDR3 nucleotide sequence: TGTGCCAGCAGTTACTCCCGTCAGGGTTACGAGCAGTACTTC.

The genes are TRBV28 and TRBJ1-1; D unresolved. V was clipped by 5 bases and J by 6 bases, with 22 bases between them. Germline V lookup: CDR1 MDHEN, CDR2 SYDVKM. CDR3 length: 16 amino acids. CDR3 in DNA: TGTGCCAGCAGTCCACTCACTACACGTTCAAACTCTGAAGCTTTCTTT. It specifies CASSPLTTRSNSEAFF.